Sequencing of this TCR beta chain was carried out in a study of blood T cell repertoires in COVID-19. Overall study: The origin of the acute and convalescent COVID-19 samples was the United States, Italy and Spain. T cells, B-cell-depleted T cells, or PBMCs provided the cDNA or gDNA that served as material.

V was pared by 2 bases and J by 2 bases, with 10 bases of the junction left unmatched. This CDR3 comprises 17 residues. Germline V gives CDR1 LGHDT, CDR2 YNNKEL (reference sequence). Original data processing: Amplification with reference gene primers provided the estimates of nucleated cell counts. Produced via immunoSEQ multiplex PCR; TCRdb's table is partial and in-frame only. Clone size and V and J calls were adopted from that table, with D and trimming inferred from the DNA. This table holds about 59,000 clones, approximately 79% found once. The V gene is TRBV3-1 (or the pseudogene TRBV3-2), the J gene TRBJ2-7; 9 bases map to TRBD2. This receptor was identified in a human donor in a cohort sampled during active COVID-19. The sequencing input was peripheral blood. CDR3 coding DNA: TGTGCCAGCAGCCAACCCGTACTAGCGGGCACAACCTACGAGCAGTACTTC. This codes for CASSQPVLAGTTYEQYF.